Included here is one TCR beta chain sequence, with context. Its specificity is not known. Germline trimming cut 5 bases from V and 6 bases from J; bases unmatched to any gene: 13. Germline V gene data show CDR1 as MDHEN and CDR2 as SYDVKM. This CDR3 is built from 15 residues. PCR involved 60 Vbeta and 13 Jbeta primers. Assay: immunoSEQ multiplex PCR; the TCRdb copy retains only in-frame clones and omits some. This sample has about 140,000 clones; around 73% occur once, and the top ten carry 1.5% to 2%. The data belong to a study of cytomegalovirus exposure and HLA in healthy donors. Study background: Early on, a data release was issued that held 80 million to 90 million unique TCRs from HLA-typed donors.

The study's findings and limits: Cytomegalovirus status, reportedly, was diagnosed with high specificity and sensitivity by the classifier. In an earlier analysis, in roughly 600 donors, most V segments appeared productive either ~87% or ~30% of the time. Donors were assumed by presence/absence analyses to have roughly uniform sequencing depth.

The source material was PBMCs. The chain uses TRBV28 and TRBJ2-7; the match to TRBD1 covers 7 bases. This sequence originates from a female donor in good health and CMV-seronegative. Here the CDR3 DNA reads TGTGCCAGCAGTACGCCTCAAGGGGGCCCCCGCGAGCAGTACTTC. Its protein is CASSTPQGGPREQYF.